This TCR beta chain was observed in a study of T cell responses to AZD1222 COVID-19 vaccine. Here immunoSEQ multiplex PCR was the method, and the copy in TCRdb shows in-frame clones only, minus some. The profile shows more than 95,000 clones, about 89% of them singletons. The CDR3 spans 15 residues. Germline V gene sequence: CDR1 SGDLS, CDR2 YYNGEE. V lost 1 base and J 4 bases, leaving 12 bases between the germline ends. The V and J genes are TRBV9 and TRBJ1-3, with D tentatively TRBD1 (6 bases). Sequences were derived from peripheral blood, sampled on day 0 of AZD1222 vaccination. The receptor was isolated from an adult in good health. The CDR3 DNA sequence: TGTGCCAGCAGCGTACAGGGGAACGGGGGAAACACCATATATTTT. Its translation is CASSVQGNGGNTIYF.